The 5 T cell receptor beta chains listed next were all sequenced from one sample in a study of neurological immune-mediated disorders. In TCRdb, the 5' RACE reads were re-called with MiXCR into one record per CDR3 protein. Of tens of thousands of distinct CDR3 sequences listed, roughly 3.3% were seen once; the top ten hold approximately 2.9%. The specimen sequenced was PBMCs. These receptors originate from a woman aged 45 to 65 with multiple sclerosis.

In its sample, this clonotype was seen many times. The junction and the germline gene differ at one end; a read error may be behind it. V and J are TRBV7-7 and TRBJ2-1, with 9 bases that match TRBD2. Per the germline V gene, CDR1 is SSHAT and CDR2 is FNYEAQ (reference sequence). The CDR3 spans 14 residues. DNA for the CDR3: TGTGCTAGCAGCCCGGGACTAGCTTCCAATGAGCAGTTCTTC. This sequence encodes CASSPGLASNEQFF.

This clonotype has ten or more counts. The CDR3 reads CATSEPRGSATGELFF. The DNA for the CDR3 is TGTGCCACCAGTGAGCCTCGGGGCAGCGCCACCGGGGAGCTGTTTTTT. The chain recombines TRBV24-1 with TRBJ2-2; D is possibly TRBD1 or TRBD2 (5 bases each). Between the trimmed V and J ends, which lost 4 bases and 4 bases, there was a span of 15 bases. Germline V gene data show CDR1 as KGHDR and CDR2 as SFDVKD. The CDR3 is made up of 16 amino acids.

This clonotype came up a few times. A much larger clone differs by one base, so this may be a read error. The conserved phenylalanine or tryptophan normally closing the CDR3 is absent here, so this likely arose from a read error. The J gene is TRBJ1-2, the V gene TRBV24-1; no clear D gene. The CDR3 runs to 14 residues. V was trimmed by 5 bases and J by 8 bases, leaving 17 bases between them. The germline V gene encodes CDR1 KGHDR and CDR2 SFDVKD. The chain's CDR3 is CATSVTGNFGGYTC. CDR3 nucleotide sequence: TGTGCCACCAGTGTTACTGGGAACTTCGGGGGCTACACCTGC.

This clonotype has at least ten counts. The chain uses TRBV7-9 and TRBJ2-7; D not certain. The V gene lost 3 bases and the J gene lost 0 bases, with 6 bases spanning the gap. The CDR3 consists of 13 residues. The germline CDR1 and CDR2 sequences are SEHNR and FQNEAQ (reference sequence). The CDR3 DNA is TGTGCCAGCAGCTTTCAGATCTCCTACGAGCAGTACTTC. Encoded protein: CASSFQISYEQYF.

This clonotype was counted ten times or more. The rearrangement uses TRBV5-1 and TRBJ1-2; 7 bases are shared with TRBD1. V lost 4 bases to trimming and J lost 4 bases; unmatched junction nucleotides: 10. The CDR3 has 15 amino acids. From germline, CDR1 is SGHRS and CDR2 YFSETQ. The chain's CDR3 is CASSRDGTASYGYTF. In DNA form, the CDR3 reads TGCGCCAGCAGCCGAGACGGGACAGCGAGCTATGGCTACACCTTC. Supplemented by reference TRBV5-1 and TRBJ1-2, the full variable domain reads KAGVTQTPRYLIKTRGQQVTLSCSPISGHRSVSWYQQTPGQGLQFLFEYFSETQRNKGNFPGRFSGRQFSNSRSEMNVSTLELGDSALYLCASSRDGTASYGYTFGSGTRLTVV.